These T cell receptor beta chains were read from a single sample in a study of blood T cells in healthy people across ages. MiXCR was run by TCRdb on the 5' RACE reads, yielding one entry per CDR3 protein. Altogether 1.5 million to 2 million distinct CDR3 sequences are present, 34% being singletons, with the ten largest covering around 10%. Specimen: blood. The source of these receptors is a woman aged 30 to 39 in good health. The CDR3 runs from the conserved cysteine through the conserved F or W. The D gene is left open where the match is weak. Clone size is stated in some rows and not others, as once, few, many or a class when expanded.

J gene: TRBJ1-6
clone size: few
V gene: TRBV20-1
D gene: TRBD1
CDR3 protein: CSAENPGQEYNSPLHF
CDR3 DNA: TGCAGTGCTGAGAACCCGGGACAGGAGTATAATTCACCCCTCCACTTT

J gene: TRBJ2-3
clone size: few
V gene: TRBV6-5
D gene: .
CDR3 protein: CASSPPGSAARDTQYF
CDR3 DNA: TGTGCCAGCAGTCCCCCGGGTAGCGCAGCTCGGGATACGCAGTATTTT

J gene: TRBJ2-7
clone size: .
V gene: TRBV3-1
D gene: .
CDR3 protein: CASSPWPGLAGIRGQYF
CDR3 DNA: TGTGCCAGCAGCCCGTGGCCCGGACTGGCGGGTATACGCGGGCAGTACTTC

J gene: TRBJ2-3
clone size: .
V gene: TRBV19
D gene: TRBD2
CDR3 protein: CASSIALGLAGAVDTQYF
CDR3 DNA: TGTGCCAGTAGTATAGCTCTTGGACTAGCGGGAGCCGTAGATACGCAGTATTTT

J gene: TRBJ1-4
clone size: few
V gene: TRBV5-1
D gene: .
CDR3 protein: CASGQGFGEKLFF
CDR3 DNA: TGCGCCAGCGGGCAGGGATTCGGTGAAAAACTGTTTTTT

J gene: TRBJ2-1
clone size: .
V gene: TRBV11-1
D gene: .
CDR3 protein: CASSLWGGARTNEQFF
CDR3 DNA: TGTGCCAGCAGCTTATGGGGCGGGGCAAGGACCAATGAGCAGTTCTTC

J gene: TRBJ2-7
clone size: .
V gene: TRBV2
D gene: .
CDR3 protein: CASRGGKASSYEQYF
CDR3 DNA: TGTGCCAGCAGGGGGGGAAAGGCCAGCTCCTACGAGCAGTACTTC

J gene: TRBJ1-1
clone size: few
V gene: TRBV4-2
D gene: .
CDR3 protein: CASSPGFNTEAFF
CDR3 DNA: TGTGCCAGCAGCCCGGGCTTTAACACTGAAGCTTTCTTT

J gene: TRBJ1-1
clone size: .
V gene: TRBV18
D gene: .
CDR3 protein: CASSPRKDGSEAFF
CDR3 DNA: TGTGCCAGCTCACCACGAAAGGACGGATCTGAAGCTTTCTTT

J gene: TRBJ2-1
clone size: .
V gene: TRBV7-7
D gene: .
CDR3 protein: CASSLGRSRANEQFF
CDR3 DNA: TGTGCCAGCAGCTTAGGGCGGAGTAGAGCCAATGAGCAGTTCTTC

J gene: TRBJ2-7
clone size: .
V gene: TRBV20-1
D gene: TRBD2
CDR3 protein: CSALPGTSVTYEQYF
CDR3 DNA: TGCAGTGCTCTCCCTGGGACTAGCGTCACCTACGAGCAGTACTTC

J gene: TRBJ2-1
clone size: .
V gene: TRBV20-1
D gene: .
CDR3 protein: CSAGQPGEQFF
CDR3 DNA: TGCAGTGCTGGTCAGCCCGGTGAGCAGTTCTTC

J gene: TRBJ2-3
clone size: .
V gene: TRBV6-2/TRBV6-3
D gene: TRBD2
CDR3 protein: CASSYSGQRGTDTQYF
CDR3 DNA: TGTGCCAGCAGTTACTCGGGTCAGCGGGGAACAGATACGCAGTATTTT

J gene: TRBJ1-2
clone size: .
V gene: TRBV7-9
D gene: .
CDR3 protein: CASSFPRVYGYTF
CDR3 DNA: TGTGCCAGCAGCTTTCCCAGGGTTTATGGCTACACCTTC